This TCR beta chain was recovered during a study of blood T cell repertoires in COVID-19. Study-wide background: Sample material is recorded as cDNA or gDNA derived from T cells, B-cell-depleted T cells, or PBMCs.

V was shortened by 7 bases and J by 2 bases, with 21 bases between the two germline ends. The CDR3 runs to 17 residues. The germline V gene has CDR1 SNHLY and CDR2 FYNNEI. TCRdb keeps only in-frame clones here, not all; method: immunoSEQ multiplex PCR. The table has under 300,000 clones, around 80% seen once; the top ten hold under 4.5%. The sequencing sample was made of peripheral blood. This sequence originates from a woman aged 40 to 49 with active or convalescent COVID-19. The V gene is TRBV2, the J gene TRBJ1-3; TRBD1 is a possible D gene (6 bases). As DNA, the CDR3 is TGTGCCAGCACTGAGCACGGACAGACGGTTACTGGAAACACCATATATTTT. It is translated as CASTEHGQTVTGNTIYF.